One and the same sample provided the 11 T cell receptor beta chains below, sequenced in a study of identical twins. TCRdb redid the calling of the 5' RACE reads with MiXCR, one entry per CDR3 protein. The sample has 1.5 million to 2 million distinct CDR3 sequences, 32% seen once. Sequencing input: cord blood. The origin of the receptors is a newborn girl in good health.

The chain combines TRBV20-1 with TRBJ1-5; no definite D call. V was shortened by 0 bases and J by 7 bases, with 10 bases between the two germline ends. The CDR3 sequence is 13 residues long. Germline lookup yields CDR1 DFQATT and CDR2 SNEGSKA (reference sequence). As DNA, the CDR3 is TGCAGTGCTAGAGATCTGGTCCGACAGCCCCAGCATTTT. Translation: CSARDLVRQPQHF.

This clonotype was counted only a few times. This chain connects TRBV12-3 or TRBV12-4 to TRBJ2-7, with a tentative D call TRBD2 (6 bases). CDR3 length: 15 amino acids. V was clipped by 2 bases and J by 3 bases, with 14 bases between them. The CDR3 spells CASSLSMEGNYEQYF. In DNA, the CDR3 is TGTGCCAGCAGTTTATCGATGGAGGGGAACTACGAGCAGTACTTC.

The chain combines TRBV28 with TRBJ1-4; 7 nucleotides match TRBD1. Germline loops: CDR1 MDHEN, CDR2 SYDVKM. This CDR3 has 16 amino acids. V was pared by 3 bases and J by 0 bases, with 4 bases of the junction left unmatched. The CDR3 sequence is CASSFPGTATNEKLFF. The CDR3 region has the DNA TGTGCCAGCAGTTTCCCCGGGACAGCAACTAATGAAAAACTGTTTTTT.

The rearrangement uses TRBV6-1 and TRBJ1-2; D possibly corresponds to TRBD1 (5 bases). Germline CDR1 and CDR2: MNHNS and SASEGT. Trimming took off 7 bases at V and 2 bases at J, with 17 bases between the two ends. The length of the CDR3 is 15 residues. The CDR3 is CASTDFGAANYGYTF. As DNA, the CDR3 is TGTGCCAGCACTGACTTCGGGGCAGCCAACTATGGCTACACCTTC.

This clonotype was counted many times. The rearrangement uses TRBV20-1 and TRBJ2-7, with unresolved D. The V end lost 3 bases, the J end lost 3 bases, and 9 bases lay between the germline ends. The germline V gene encodes CDR1 DFQATT and CDR2 SNEGSKA (reference sequence). The CDR3 has 12 amino acids. Here the CDR3 reads CSASEPSYEQYF. The CDR3 nucleotides read TGCAGTGCTAGCGAGCCTAGCTACGAGCAGTACTTC.

This clonotype showed up many times. Written as DNA, the CDR3 is TGTGCCATCAGTGAGTTCGTCAACAATGAGCAGTTCTTC. Translated, it gives CAISEFVNNEQFF. V gene TRBV10-3 combines with J gene TRBJ2-1; D not certain. The CDR3 consists of 13 residues. In germline, CDR1 is ENHRY, CDR2 SYGVKD. Trimming shortened V by 1 base and J by 5 bases, and 6 bases separated the two germline ends.

This clonotype was counted a few times. This chain connects TRBV7-9 to TRBJ1-2; TRBD1 is a possible D gene (5 bases). This CDR3 spans 15 amino acids. CDR1 and CDR2 from the germline V gene are SEHNR and FQNEAQ (reference sequence). V lost 4 bases and J 4 bases, leaving 16 bases between the germline ends. The DNA for the CDR3 is TGTGCCAGCAGCTCGCAGGGTACCCCTGGCTATGGCTACACCTTC. This gives the protein CASSSQGTPGYGYTF.

This chain uses TRBV20-1 with TRBJ2-7; D may be TRBD2 (6 bases). The J call may be faulty, since TRBJ2-5 better matches the DNA end. CDR1 is DFQATT and CDR2 is SNEGSKA in the germline V gene (reference sequence). The CDR3 length is 15 residues. CDR3 residues: CSARDLRRGGETQYF. The CDR3 DNA follows: TGCAGTGCTAGAGATCTGAGGCGGGGTGGAGAGACCCAGTACTTC.

The chain uses TRBV12-3 or TRBV12-4 and TRBJ2-1; 10 bases match TRBD1. The J segment lost 5 bases and the V segment lost 7 bases, leaving 5 bases of the junction unmatched. The CDR3 length is 14 residues. CDR3: CASTPGQGDNEQFF. CDR3 in DNA: TGTGCCAGCACCCCTGGACAGGGGGACAATGAGCAGTTCTTC.

The rearrangement links TRBV28 to TRBJ2-7, with 10 bases aligning to TRBD2. After removal of 2 bases from V and 7 bases from J, the junction contained 11 bases not matched to a gene. This CDR3 has 16 amino acids. The V gene's germline CDR1 is MDHEN and CDR2 SYDVKM. The CDR3 coding sequence is TGTGCCAGCAGTTTAGCCGGACTAGCGGCTTACAATGAGCAGTACTTC. It specifies CASSLAGLAAYNEQYF. The full variable domain, with the rest looked up from reference TRBV28 and TRBJ2-7, is DVKVTQSSRYLVKRTGEKVFLECVQDMDHENMFWYRQDPGLGLRLIYFSYDVKMKEKGDIPEGYSVSREKKERFSLILESASTNQTSMYLCASSLAGLAAYNEQYFGPGTRLTVT.

J is TRBJ1-2 and V is TRBV24-1; D might be TRBD1 (6 bases). Trimming shortened V by 3 bases and J by 6 bases, and 10 bases separated the two germline ends. Germline V gives CDR1 KGHDR, CDR2 SFDVKD. This CDR3 comprises 13 residues. CDR3 sequence (DNA): TGTGCCACCAGTGATCCGCAGGGGAATGGCTACACCTTC. Protein sequence: CATSDPQGNGYTF.